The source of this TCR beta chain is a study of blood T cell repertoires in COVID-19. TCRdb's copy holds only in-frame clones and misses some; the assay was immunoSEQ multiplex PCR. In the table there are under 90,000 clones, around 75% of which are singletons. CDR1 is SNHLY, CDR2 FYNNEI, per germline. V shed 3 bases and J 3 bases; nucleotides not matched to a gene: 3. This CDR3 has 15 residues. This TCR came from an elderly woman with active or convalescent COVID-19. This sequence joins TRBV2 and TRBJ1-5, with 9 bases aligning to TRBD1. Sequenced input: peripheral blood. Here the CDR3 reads CASSETGGYNQPQHF. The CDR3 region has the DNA TGTGCCAGCAGTGAGACAGGGGGATACAATCAGCCCCAGCATTTT. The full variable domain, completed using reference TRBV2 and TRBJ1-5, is EPEVTQTPSHQVTQMGQEVILRCVPISNHLYFYWYRQILGQKVEFLVSFYNNEISEKSEIFDDQFSVERPDGSNFTLKIRSTKLEDSAMYFCASSETGGYNQPQHFGDGTRLSIL.